This T cell receptor (beta chain) was sequenced during a study of blood T cells in healthy people across ages. V shed 0 bases and J shed 8 bases, with 13 bases lying between them. The germline gives CDR1 LGHNA, CDR2 YSLEER. CDR3 length: 15 residues. The second PCR ran roughly 7 to 12 cycles with a sample-barcoded 5' primer and J-beta primers. TCRdb redid the calling of the 5' RACE reads with MiXCR, one entry per CDR3 protein. The sample contains 1.5 million to 2 million distinct CDR3 sequences, roughly 50% of which appear only once. The J gene is TRBJ1-4, the V gene TRBV4-3; weak D call: TRBD1 (5 bases). Sequencing used blood. This receptor was identified in a woman aged 40 to 50 in good health. The chain's CDR3 is CASSQDPGWEEKLFF. CDR3 bases: TGCGCCAGCAGCCAAGATCCAGGGTGGGAGGAAAAACTGTTTTTT.